This T cell receptor (beta chain) derives from a study of coeliac disease. Turning to the study itself: Coeliac patients had newly diagnosed active disease, refractory type I disease, or gluten-free diet control.

Some clones are missing from TCRdb's copy, which holds only in-frame ones; the method was immunoSEQ multiplex PCR. Here the sample spans approximately 6,500 clones, approximately 72% being singletons. Germline V gene data show CDR1 as SGHTA and CDR2 as FQGTGA. The CDR3 has 15 amino acids. V shed 5 bases, J shed 7 bases, and the junction held 11 bases outside the gene matches. The chain uses TRBV7-3 and TRBJ2-7; 10 bases line up with TRBD1. The receptor was derived from a man between 45 and 60 years old with active celiac disease. Sequencing used lamina propria lymphocytes from the gut. The CDR3 DNA reads TGTGCCAGCAGCCCGGGGACAGGGGACCTCTGGGAGCAGTACTTC. It specifies CASSPGTGDLWEQYF.